This record concerns one TCR beta chain sequence. V dropped 3 bases and J dropped 6; count of bases not matched to a gene: 5. There are 15 residues in the CDR3. CDR1 and CDR2 (germline): LNHNV, YYDKDF (reference sequence). As handled by the study authors: Estimation of nucleated cell counts relied on the amplification of reference gene primers. The data were produced by immunoSEQ multiplex PCR, yet TCRdb's version contains in-frame clones alone and is incomplete. V and J calls and clone size are as listed in that table; D and trimming were resolved from the DNA. Among approximately 200,000 clones listed, more than 75% were seen once. The data were obtained in a study of blood T cell repertoires in COVID-19. In the study overall: Material from acute and convalescent COVID-19 was sourced from the United States, Italy and Spain. Sources were T cells, B-cell-depleted T cells, or PBMCs; the material itself was cDNA or gDNA.

This chain uses TRBV15 with TRBJ1-4; 9 nucleotides line up with TRBD1. This sequence was found in a middle-aged man who had recovered from COVID-19. Sequencing was performed on peripheral blood. The CDR3 sequence: CATSRPGQGDEKLFF. The DNA of the CDR3 is TGTGCCACCAGCAGGCCGGGACAGGGTGATGAAAAACTGTTTTTT.